This TCR beta chain was found in a study of glioma-infiltrating T cells. The study, taken as a whole, reports: Gliomas, especially low-grade, showed above-expected tissue-blood divergence; non-neoplastic patients showed below.

Many counts were recorded for this clonotype. Its target is not known. This CDR3 is built from 15 residues. Between the trimmed V and J ends, which lost 2 bases and 0 bases, there was a span of 10 bases. CDR1 is MNHNS and CDR2 is SASEGT in the germline V gene. The iRepertoire nested amplicon-rescue multiplex PCR amplified TCR alpha and beta CDR3s from RNA. Via MiXCR, TCRdb re-called the multiplex PCR reads, giving one row per CDR3 protein. The data hold approximately 190,000 distinct CDR3 sequences, with roughly a third observed a single time. Source material: glioma tissue, nonneoplastic brain tissue, or PBMCs (not recorded which). The gene calls are TRBV6-1 and TRBJ2-5, with D tentatively TRBD2 (5 bases). The TCR sequence derives from a human donor with low-grade glioma or glioblastoma, undergoing nonglioma brain surgery, or in good health (not recorded which). CDR3 coding DNA: TGTGCCAGCAGTGAAATGATCGGGGACCAAGAGACCCAGTACTTC. It specifies CASSEMIGDQETQYF.